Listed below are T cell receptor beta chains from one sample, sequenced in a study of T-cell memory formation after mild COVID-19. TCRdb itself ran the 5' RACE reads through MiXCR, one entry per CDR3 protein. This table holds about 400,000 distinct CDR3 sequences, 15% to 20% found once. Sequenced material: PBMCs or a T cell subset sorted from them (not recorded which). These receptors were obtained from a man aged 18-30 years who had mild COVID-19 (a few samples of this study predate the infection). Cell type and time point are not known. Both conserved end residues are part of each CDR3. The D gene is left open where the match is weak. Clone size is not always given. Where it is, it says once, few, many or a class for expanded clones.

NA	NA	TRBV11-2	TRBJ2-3	CASSLDLANTQYF	TGTGCCAGCAGCTTAGATCTCGCCAATACGCAGTATTTT
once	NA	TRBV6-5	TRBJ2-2	CASSYDGPGELFF	TGTGCCAGCAGTTACGATGGTCCCGGGGAGCTGTTTTTT
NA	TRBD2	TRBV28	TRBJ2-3	CASSFPGLAGLDTQYF	TGTGCCAGCAGTTTCCCGGGACTAGCGGGTTTAGATACGCAGTATTTT
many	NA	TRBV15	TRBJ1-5	CATSRPGINQPQHF	TGTGCCACCAGCCGCCCCGGGATCAATCAGCCCCAGCATTTT
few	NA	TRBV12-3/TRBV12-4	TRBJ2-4	CASSLGYGIQYF	TGTGCCAGCAGTTTGGGATATGGCATTCAGTACTTC
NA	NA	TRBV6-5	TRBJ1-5	CASSPSVAGKVQPQHF	TGTGCCAGCAGCCCTTCAGTCGCCGGGAAGGTTCAGCCCCAGCATTTT
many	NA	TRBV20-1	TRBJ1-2	CSASSPVTLMTGYTF	TGCAGTGCTAGTTCCCCGGTCACTTTAATGACTGGCTACACCTTC
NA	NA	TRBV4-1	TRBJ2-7	CASSQDRGTPYEQYF	TGCGCCAGCAGCCAAGATCGAGGCACCCCCTACGAGCAGTACTTC
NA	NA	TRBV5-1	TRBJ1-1	CASRPDGAGAFF	TGCGCCAGCAGACCCGACGGGGCGGGGGCTTTCTTT
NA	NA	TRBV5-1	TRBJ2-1	CASSFPSSYNEQFF	TGCGCCAGCAGCTTTCCGAGCTCCTACAATGAGCAGTTCTTC
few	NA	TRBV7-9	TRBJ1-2	CASSTQQAYYGYTF	TGTGCCAGCAGCACCCAACAGGCGTACTATGGCTACACCTTC
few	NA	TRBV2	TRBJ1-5	CASRGPWSNQPQHF	TGTGCCAGCAGGGGTCCATGGAGCAATCAGCCCCAGCATTTT
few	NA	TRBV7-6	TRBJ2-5	CASSLGTGWRETQYF	TGTGCCAGCAGCTTAGGGACCGGATGGAGAGAGACCCAGTACTTC
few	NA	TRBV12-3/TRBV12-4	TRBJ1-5	CASLRGGGRQPQHF	TGTGCCAGCCTTCGGGGGGGCGGGCGTCAGCCCCAGCATTTT
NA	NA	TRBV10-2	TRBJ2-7	CASSEVAYEQYF	TGCGCCAGCAGTGAGGTGGCGTACGAGCAGTACTTC
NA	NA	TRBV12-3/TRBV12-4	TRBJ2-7	CASRPLEAYEQYF	TGTGCCAGCAGGCCGTTGGAGGCCTACGAGCAGTACTTC
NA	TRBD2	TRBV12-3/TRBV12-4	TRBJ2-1	CASSLDQPGGNEQFF	TGTGCCAGCAGTTTAGACCAACCGGGGGGCAATGAGCAGTTCTTC
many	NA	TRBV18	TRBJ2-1	CASGLRDLSYNEQFF	TGTGCCAGCGGACTTCGCGATCTCTCCTACAATGAGCAGTTCTTC
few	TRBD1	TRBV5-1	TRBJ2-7	CASSPAGTGQGSYEQYF	TGCGCCAGCAGCCCGGCGGGTACGGGACAGGGCTCCTACGAGCAGTACTTC
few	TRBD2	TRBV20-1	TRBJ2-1	CSARDRTSGGTLAYEQFF	TGCAGTGCTAGAGACCGGACTAGCGGGGGGACCTTGGCGTATGAGCAGTTCTTC
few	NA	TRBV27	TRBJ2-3	CASSFSGYTDTQYF	TGTGCCAGCAGTTTTAGCGGCTACACAGATACGCAGTATTTT
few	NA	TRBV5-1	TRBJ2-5	CASSWGRSLETQYF	TGCGCCAGCAGCTGGGGACGTAGCCTTGAGACCCAGTACTTC
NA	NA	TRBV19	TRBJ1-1	CASKVAWDTEAFF	TGTGCCAGTAAGGTGGCGTGGGACACTGAAGCTTTCTTT
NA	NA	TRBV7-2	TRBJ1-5	CASSLDRSGQPQHF	TGTGCCAGCAGCTTAGACAGGTCAGGTCAGCCCCAGCATTTT
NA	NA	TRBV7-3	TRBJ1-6	CASSAGTVNSPLHF	TGTGCCAGCAGCGCCGGGACGGTTAATTCACCCCTCCACTTT
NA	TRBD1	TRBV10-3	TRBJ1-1	CAIRDRQGTAEAFF	TGTGCCATCAGGGACAGGCAGGGGACAGCTGAAGCTTTCTTT
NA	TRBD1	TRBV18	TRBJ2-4	CASSPRGQGWAKNIQYF	TGTGCCAGCTCACCAAGGGGACAGGGATGGGCCAAAAACATTCAGTACTTC
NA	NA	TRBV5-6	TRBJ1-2	CASSLHGRAGYTF	TGTGCCAGCAGCTTGCACGGCAGGGCTGGCTACACCTTC
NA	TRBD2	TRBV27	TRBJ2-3	CASSLQRGGDTQYF	TGTGCCAGCAGTTTGCAGCGGGGGGGAGATACGCAGTATTTT
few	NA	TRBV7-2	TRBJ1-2	CASSLRDVYGGYTF	TGTGCCAGCAGCTTACGGGACGTTTATGGGGGCTACACCTTC
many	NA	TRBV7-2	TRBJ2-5	CASSLRLVQETQYF	TGTGCCAGCAGCTTGAGACTCGTCCAAGAGACCCAGTACTTC
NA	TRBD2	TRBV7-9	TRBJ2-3	CASSPARAGERPDTQYF	TGTGCCAGCAGCCCCGCTCGAGCGGGGGAAAGGCCAGATACGCAGTATTTT
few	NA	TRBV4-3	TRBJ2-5	CASSQERAPSGGTQYF	TGCGCCAGCAGCCAAGAGAGGGCTCCTTCCGGGGGGACCCAGTACTTC
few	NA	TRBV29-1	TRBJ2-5	CSVEARPSETQYF	TGCAGCGTTGAAGCCCGACCATCAGAGACCCAGTACTTC
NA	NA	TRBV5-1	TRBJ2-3	CASSFSWGPWDSDTQYF	TGCGCCAGCAGCTTTTCGTGGGGACCATGGGACTCGGATACGCAGTATTTT
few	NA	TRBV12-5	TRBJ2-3	CASGLVPNSDTQYF	TGTGCTAGTGGTTTGGTACCCAACTCAGATACGCAGTATTTT
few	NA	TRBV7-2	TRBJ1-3	CASSSPGEGNTIYF	TGTGCCAGCAGCTCGCCAGGGGAAGGAAACACCATATATTTT
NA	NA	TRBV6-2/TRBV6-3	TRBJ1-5	CASSYSSRAGIVSAQHF	TGTGCCAGCAGTTACTCGTCGAGGGCCGGGATAGTTTCGGCCCAGCATTTT
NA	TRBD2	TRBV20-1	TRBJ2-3	CSAPIAGGSDTQYF	TGCAGTGCGCCAATAGCGGGGGGATCAGATACGCAGTATTTT
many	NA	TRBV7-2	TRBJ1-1	CASSGRGGRAAFF	TGTGCCAGCAGCGGACGTGGGGGACGGGCAGCTTTCTTT
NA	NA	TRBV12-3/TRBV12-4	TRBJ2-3	CASSPYTPDTQYF	TGTGCCAGCAGTCCGTACACTCCAGATACGCAGTATTTT
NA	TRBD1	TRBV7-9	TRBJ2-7	CASSARQGSSYEQYF	TGTGCCAGCAGCGCCCGACAGGGTAGTTCATACGAGCAGTACTTC
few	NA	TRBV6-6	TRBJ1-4	CASSYGRGSGNEKLFF	TGTGCCAGCAGTTACGGTCGGGGAAGTGGTAATGAAAAACTGTTTTTT
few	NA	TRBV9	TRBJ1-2	CASSGNNYGYTF	TGTGCCAGCAGCGGGAACAACTATGGCTACACCTTC
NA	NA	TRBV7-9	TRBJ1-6	CASSGQRLDNSPLHF	TGTGCCAGCAGCGGGCAGAGGCTGGATAATTCACCCCTCCACTTT
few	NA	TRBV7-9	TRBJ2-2	CASSFPPGTAGTGELFF	TGTGCCAGCAGCTTCCCCCCCGGGACAGCGGGAACCGGGGAGCTGTTTTTT
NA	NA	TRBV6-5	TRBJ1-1	CASSYLTAPMNTEAFF	TGTGCCAGCAGTTACCTGACAGCACCGATGAACACTGAAGCTTTCTTT
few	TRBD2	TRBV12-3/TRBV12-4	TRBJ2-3	CASSTSGGAADTQYF	TGTGCCAGCAGTACCAGCGGGGGGGCCGCAGATACGCAGTATTTT
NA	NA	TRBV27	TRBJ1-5	CASSLVGGGFGNQPQHF	TGTGCCAGCAGTTTAGTTGGGGGCGGCTTTGGCAATCAGCCCCAGCATTTT
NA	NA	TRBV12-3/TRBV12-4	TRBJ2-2	CASSLSSGGGYTGELFF	TGTGCCAGCAGTTTAAGCAGTGGGGGCGGGTATACCGGGGAGCTGTTTTTT
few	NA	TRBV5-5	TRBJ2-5	CASSTPGRSQETQYF	TGTGCCAGCAGTACCCCCGGGCGGTCCCAAGAGACCCAGTACTTC
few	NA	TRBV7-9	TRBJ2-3	CASSLASVSTDTQYF	TGTGCCAGCAGCTTAGCTAGCGTTAGCACAGATACGCAGTATTTT
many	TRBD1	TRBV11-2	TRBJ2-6	CASSPGTGWANVLTF	TGTGCCAGCAGCCCAGGGACAGGGTGGGCCAACGTCCTGACTTTC
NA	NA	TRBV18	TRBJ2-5	CASSRNRQETQYF	TGTGCCAGCTCCCGGAACAGGCAAGAGACCCAGTACTTC